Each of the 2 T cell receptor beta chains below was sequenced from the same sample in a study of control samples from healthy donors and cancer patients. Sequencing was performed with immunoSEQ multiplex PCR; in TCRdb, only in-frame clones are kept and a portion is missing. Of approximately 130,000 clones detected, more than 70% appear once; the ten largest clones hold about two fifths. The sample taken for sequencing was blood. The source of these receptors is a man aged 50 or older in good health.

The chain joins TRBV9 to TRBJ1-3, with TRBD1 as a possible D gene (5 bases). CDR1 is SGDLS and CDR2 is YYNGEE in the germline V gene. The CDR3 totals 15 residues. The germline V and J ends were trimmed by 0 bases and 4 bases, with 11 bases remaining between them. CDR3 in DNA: TGTGCCAGCAGCGTAGGTCTTGGGGGAGGAAACACCATATATTTT. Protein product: CASSVGLGGGNTIYF. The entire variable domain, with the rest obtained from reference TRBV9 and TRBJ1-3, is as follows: DSGVTQTPKHLITATGQRVTLRCSPRSGDLSVYWYQQSLDQGLQFLIQYYNGEERAKGNILERFSAQQFPDLHSELNLSSLELGDSALYFCASSVGLGGGNTIYFGEGSWLTVV.

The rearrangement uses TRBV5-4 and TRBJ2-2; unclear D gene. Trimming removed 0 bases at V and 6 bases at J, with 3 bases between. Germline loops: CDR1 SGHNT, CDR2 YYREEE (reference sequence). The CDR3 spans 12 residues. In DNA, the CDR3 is TGTGCCAGCAGCTTGGGGCCCGGGGAGCTGTTTTTT. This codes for CASSLGPGELFF.